This passage covers 10 T cell receptor beta chains from one sample sequenced in a study of T cells after yellow fever vaccination. TCRdb re-called the 5' RACE reads through MiXCR, storing one row per CDR3 protein. The data show a few hundred thousand distinct CDR3 sequences, 3% to 4.5% seen once. This sample comprised PBMCs, obtained 5 days after the yellow fever booster vaccination. The receptors were sampled from a man between 18 and 35 years old who received the YFV17D yellow fever vaccine.

The V gene is TRBV5-5, the J gene TRBJ2-6; no reliable D call. The CDR3 contains 16 residues. Germline assignment: CDR1 SGHKS and CDR2 YYEKEE (reference sequence). The V and J ends lost 1 base and 0 bases respectively, with 8 bases between them. CDR3 DNA: TGTGCCAGCAGCTTGAGTGCGGCCTCTGGGGCCAACGTCCTGACTTTC. It encodes CASSLSAASGANVLTF.

The chain uses TRBV5-1 and TRBJ2-3, with unresolved D. CDR1 and CDR2 from the germline V gene are SGHRS and YFSETQ. CDR3 length: 16 amino acids. The V and J ends lost 0 bases and 5 bases respectively, with 16 bases between them. The CDR3 DNA reads as TGCGCCAGCAGCTTGGGTGGCTTCCCTACGAAAGATACGCAGTATTTT. Amino acids: CASSLGGFPTKDTQYF.

This clonotype was observed at least ten times. The CDR3 is CASSPDREDYGYTF. The CDR3 DNA sequence: TGTGCCAGCAGCCCGGACAGGGAGGACTATGGCTACACCTTC. J is TRBJ1-2 and V is TRBV7-9; 8 bases line up with TRBD1. CDR1 is SEHNR and CDR2 is FQNEAQ in the germline V gene (reference sequence). The junction had 5 bases not matched to a gene; V was cut back by 5 bases and J by 3 bases. This CDR3 comprises 14 residues.

This clonotype was seen repeatedly, ten times or more. The gene calls are TRBV6-5 and TRBJ2-2, with TRBD2 identical over 14 bases. Germline loops: CDR1 MNHEY, CDR2 SVGAGI. This CDR3 contains 17 residues. V was pared by 4 bases and J by 8 bases, with 9 bases of the junction left unmatched. The DNA for the CDR3 is TGTGCCAGCAGTTTCCTGGGACTAGCGGGGGTTACTGGGGAGCTGTTTTTT. Protein sequence: CASSFLGLAGVTGELFF.

The sample holds a few counts of this clonotype. The chain links TRBV20-1 to TRBJ1-4; D gene ambiguous. The germline V gene has CDR1 DFQATT and CDR2 SNEGSKA (reference sequence). The CDR3 runs 12 residues. With 0 bases removed from V and 13 bases from J, the gap between germline ends came to 12 bases. The CDR3 DNA follows: TGCAGTGCTAGAGATCCGGGTGAGGGACTGTTTTTT. Translated: CSARDPGEGLFF.

This clonotype came up a few times. This chain connects TRBV12-3 or TRBV12-4 to TRBJ2-1, with D perhaps being TRBD1 or TRBD2 (5 bases each). The length of the CDR3 is 15 residues. The V and J ends lost 3 bases and 10 bases respectively, with 19 bases between them. CDR3 sequence: CASSLPRLGGMEQFF. The CDR3 DNA sequence: TGTGCCAGCAGTTTGCCGAGACTTGGGGGAATGGAGCAGTTCTTC.

This clonotype was picked up many times. The rearrangement uses TRBV7-2 and TRBJ1-1; D gene ambiguous. The CDR3 extends over 19 amino acids. Germline V CDR1 and CDR2: SGHTA, FQGNSA. Trimming cost V 0 bases and J 0 bases, with 20 bases left between them. This CDR3 is CASSLAARAEASLNTEAFF. For the CDR3, the DNA is TGTGCCAGCAGCTTAGCGGCAAGGGCCGAAGCATCCCTGAACACTGAAGCTTTCTTT.

The chain carries TRBV12-3 or TRBV12-4 and TRBJ2-1; 8 bases fit TRBD1. The V segment lost 2 bases and the J segment 8 bases; nucleotides outside the gene matches: 8. The CDR3 totals 15 residues. In nucleotides, the CDR3 is TGTGCCAGCAGTTTAACGACAGGGGCCCGCGATGAGCAGTTCTTC. It yields the protein CASSLTTGARDEQFF.

The gene calls are TRBV7-2 and TRBJ2-5; 8 bases map to TRBD2. Losses at the gene ends were 1 base for V and 0 bases for J; bases not matched to a gene: 7. Germline CDR1 and CDR2: SGHTA and FQGNSA. The CDR3 is 17 amino acids. The CDR3 loop reads CASSLGAPGGYQETQYF. The CDR3 DNA reads TGTGCCAGCAGCTTAGGGGCTCCGGGGGGGTACCAAGAGACCCAGTACTTC.

The rearrangement joins TRBV5-4 to TRBJ2-3, with TRBD2 as a possible D gene (6 bases). Trimming removed 7 bases from V and 4 bases from J, with 19 bases in between. From germline, CDR1 is SGHNT and CDR2 YYREEE (reference sequence). This CDR3 contains 15 residues. The CDR3 reads CASGHWGIAADTQYF. The CDR3 DNA reads TGTGCCAGCGGCCACTGGGGGATAGCGGCAGATACGCAGTATTTT.